The rows below give T cell receptor beta chains drawn from one sample of a study of shared clonotypes between healthy human individuals. This table comes from immunoSEQ multiplex PCR, and its TCRdb copy is limited to in-frame clones, with some not included. This sample yields about 2 million clones, of which 85% to 95% are seen a single time; 1% to 1.5% belongs to the top ten. Material for sequencing was naive CD8+ T cells sorted from blood. The receptors were gathered from a man aged 18 to 30 in good health. Both conserved end residues are part of each CDR3. D genes are given only for firm matches. Where a row states a size, it is once, few, many or the class of an expanded clone; other rows omit it.

D gene,V gene,J gene,CDR3 length,clone size,CDR3 protein,CDR3 DNA
TRBD1,TRBV9,TRBJ1-6,14,-,CASSVAGGGSPLHF,TGTGCCAGCAGCGTAGCAGGGGGCGGGTCACCCCTCCACTTT
TRBD1,TRBV28,TRBJ1-5,20,-,CASTHTGDRGIFPSNQPQHF,TGTGCCAGCACTCATACCGGGGACAGGGGGATTTTCCCCAGCAATCAGCCCCAGCATTTT
TRBD2,TRBV10-2,TRBJ2-3,15,-,CASIDLAGDTDTQYF,TGCGCCAGCATAGATTTAGCGGGGGACACAGATACGCAGTATTTT
-,TRBV6-1,TRBJ1-3,15,-,CASKLDSSSGNTIYF,TGTGCCAGCAAACTCGACAGTTCCTCTGGAAACACCATATATTTT
-,TRBV11-2,TRBJ2-7,16,-,CASSLATGPRRYEQYF,TGTGCCAGCAGCTTAGCCACCGGGCCCAGGCGGTACGAGCAGTACTTC
TRBD1,TRBV4-1,TRBJ2-3,14,-,CASSQGGGADTQYF,TGCGCCAGCAGCCAAGGAGGGGGCGCAGATACGCAGTATTTT
TRBD2,TRBV5-4,TRBJ2-5,16,-,CASSLGGIAGLETQYF,TGTGCCAGCAGCTTGGGCGGGATAGCGGGTTTAGAGACCCAGTACTTC
-,TRBV9,TRBJ2-2,14,-,CASSPGGDTGELFF,TGTGCCAGCAGCCCCGGCGGCGACACCGGGGAGCTGTTTTTT
-,TRBV10-2,TRBJ1-6,13,once,CATQVEGSSPLHF,TGCGCCACCCAGGTCGAGGGGAGTTCACCCCTCCACTTT
-,TRBV15,TRBJ1-4,18,-,CATSRPLAEVATNEKLFF,TGTGCCACCAGCAGACCCTTAGCGGAGGTTGCAACTAATGAAAAACTGTTTTTT
TRBD1,TRBV10-3,TRBJ1-6,15,-,CAISEGTGWDSPLHF,TGTGCCATCAGTGAAGGGACAGGCTGGGATTCACCCCTCCACTTT
TRBD1,TRBV27,TRBJ2-7,16,-,CASSSYTGAPQDEQYF,TGTGCCAGCAGTTCATATACAGGGGCGCCCCAGGACGAGCAGTACTTC
-,TRBV4-3,TRBJ2-7,14,-,CASSQDWDSYEQYF,TGCGCCAGCAGCCAAGATTGGGATTCCTACGAGCAGTACTTC
-,TRBV5-4,TRBJ1-1,15,-,CASSSGGTGFTEAFF,TGTGCCAGCAGCTCGGGGGGGACGGGATTCACTGAAGCTTTCTTT
-,TRBV6-5,TRBJ2-5,13,-,CASSYGQGRAQYF,TGTGCCAGCAGTTACGGGCAGGGCCGGGCCCAGTACTTC
TRBD1,TRBV25-1,TRBJ2-5,14,-,CASSGTGGGETQYF,TGTGCCAGCAGTGGGACAGGGGGCGGAGAGACCCAGTACTTC
-,TRBV25-1,TRBJ2-3,16,-,CASSDSISLRGDTQYF,TGTGCCAGCAGTGACAGTATCTCTCTACGGGGAGATACGCAGTATTTT
TRBD2,TRBV30,TRBJ2-2,14,-,CAWRTSGGAGELFF,TGTGCCTGGAGAACTAGCGGGGGGGCCGGGGAGCTGTTTTTT
TRBD2,TRBV4-1,TRBJ2-7,15,-,CASSLLAGASYEQYF,TGCGCCAGCAGCCTCTTAGCGGGAGCCTCCTACGAGCAGTACTTT
TRBD2,TRBV7-8,TRBJ2-1,22,-,CASSLGLAGGPSPAKSYNEQFF,TGTGCCAGCAGCTTAGGACTAGCGGGAGGGCCGTCGCCTGCCAAGTCCTACAATGAGCAGTTCTTC
-,TRBV4-1,TRBJ2-7,14,-,CASSQGGGSYEQYF,TGCGCCAGCAGCCAAGGAGGAGGCAGCTACGAGCAGTACTTC
TRBD1,TRBV6-1,TRBJ1-1,15,once,CASSELEGAHTEAFF,TGTGCCAGCAGTGAACTGGAGGGGGCCCACACTGAAGCTTTCTTT
-,TRBV5-6,TRBJ1-2,15,-,CASCGLGGSANGYTF,TGTGCCAGCTGTGGGCTGGGGGGTTCCGCGAATGGCTACACCTTC
-,TRBV5-1,TRBJ1-1,12,-,CASRGGNTEAFF,TGCGCCAGCAGGGGAGGGAACACTGAAGCTTTCTTT
-,TRBV5-1,TRBJ2-1,18,-,CASSLAEASAIPYNEQFF,TGCGCCAGCAGCTTGGCCGAGGCTAGCGCTATCCCTTACAATGAGCAGTTCTTC
-,TRBV10-3,TRBJ1-2,14,-,CAITPGDVPYGYTF,TGTGCCATCACACCCGGGGATGTCCCCTATGGCTACACCTTC
-,TRBV7-8,TRBJ2-2,15,-,CASSLEGWGTGELFF,TGTGCCAGCAGCTTAGAAGGTTGGGGCACCGGGGAGCTGTTTTTT
-,TRBV6-1,TRBJ1-3,19,few,CASSDRWGGKTRSGNTIYF,TGTGCCAGCAGTGATCGATGGGGGGGAAAGACTCGGTCTGGAAACACCATATATTTT
-,TRBV11-2,TRBJ2-5,16,-,CASSLVVGGNQETQYF,TGTGCCAGCAGCTTAGTTGTCGGCGGAAACCAAGAGACCCAGTACTTC
-,TRBV11-2,TRBJ2-7,15,-,CASSSTGFGFYEQYF,TGTGCCAGCAGCTCAACAGGTTTTGGCTTTTACGAGCAGTACTTC
TRBD2,TRBV11-2,TRBJ2-7,17,-,CASSLGLAGRIPYEQYF,TGTGCCAGCAGCTTAGGACTAGCGGGCAGGATCCCCTACGAGCAGTACTTC